This T cell receptor (beta chain) was obtained from a study of beta chain features in type 1 diabetes. Study background: Across every sample, 100 million to 130 million sorted cells were examined in total.

The CDR3 is made up of 13 amino acids. In germline, CDR1 is MNHEY, CDR2 SMNVEV (reference sequence). Between the trimmed V and J ends, which lost 8 bases and 7 bases, there was a span of 15 bases. Investigators reverse transcribed all isolated RNA, so they sequenced expressed TCRB transcripts. Data came from immunoSEQ multiplex PCR; TCRdb stores just in-frame clones and leaves some out. The sample includes 45,000 to 60,000 clones, roughly 47% of them seen just once. Study-wide findings and caveats: TCRB CDR3s were moderately but significantly shorter in Type 1 diabetes patients in all four CD4+ subsets.

Turning to this clone: As yet, its antigen is unknown.

This receptor was obtained from a man under 40 with type 1 diabetes. This chain links TRBV27 with TRBJ1-5; D is ambiguous. The sample was stem cell memory CD4+ T cells from blood. CDR3 nucleotides: TGTGCCAGCGCCCTCGGGAGAACCCAGCCCCAGCATTTT. Its protein is CASALGRTQPQHF.